This T cell receptor (beta chain) derives from a study of T cells in Graves' hyperthyroidism and ophthalmopathy. Researchers amplified the TCR beta CDR3 regions from RNA transcripts. TCR CDR3 regions were first amplified by RT-PCR with HTBI primers. TCRdb re-derived calls from the multiplex PCR reads in MiXCR, one entry per CDR3 protein. The table records fewer than 350,000 distinct CDR3 sequences, approximately 18% of them present only once. In regard to this clonotype: Its ends do not fully match the called genes, so a read error is possible.

The CDR3 is made up of 16 amino acids. The receptor's source is a woman in her thirties or forties with Graves' ophthalmopathy. The rearrangement links TRBV12-3 or TRBV12-4 to TRBJ1-2; TRBD1 aligns across 10 bases. The sequencing input was blood. The CDR3: CASTLRQGAKDYGYTF. CDR3 nucleotides: TGTGCCAGCACTTTAAGACAGGGGGCGAAGGACTATGGCTACACCTTC.